This T cell receptor beta chain was found in a study of blood T cells in healthy people across ages. Study-wide points: Among long-lived donors, naive CD4+ cells were more numerous and diversity higher than in aged donors. The recorded TCR beta diversity per million T cells decreased in a roughly linear manner with age. What prevented conclusive comparison of naive and antigen-experienced cells was that PBMCs were unsorted.

A second PCR of roughly 7 to 11 cycles used a sample-barcoded 5' primer and a J-beta primer mix. TCRdb re-called the 5' RACE reads with MiXCR, one entry per CDR3 protein. The profile shows 600,000 to 800,000 distinct CDR3 sequences, under 65% of them singletons. As concerns this clonotype: Its antigen is unidentified.

Deletions cut 7 bases from V and 0 bases from J, with 26 bases between. The CDR3 loop spans 19 amino acids. CDR1 is SGDLS and CDR2 is YYNGEE in the germline V gene. Peripheral blood from each donor was collected in a volume of ten milliliters. The chain combines TRBV9 with TRBJ2-1; D may correspond to TRBD1 or TRBD2 (6 bases each). This clonotype was obtained from a woman aged 80 or over in good health. Sequenced material: blood. CDR3 sequence: CASGPIHGGSSSSYNEQFF. CDR3 DNA: TGTGCCAGCGGCCCCATCCACGGGGGCTCCTCAAGCTCCTACAATGAGCAGTTCTTC.